Following are 32 T cell receptor beta chains from one sample sequenced in a study of identifying expanded T cells in peripheral blood. Produced via immunoSEQ multiplex PCR; TCRdb's table is partial and in-frame only. Of approximately 97,000 clones detected, approximately 89% appear once; the ten largest clones hold 13% to 15%. Input material: blood. All receptors come from a person between 18 and 75 years old in good health.

The chain joins TRBV18 to TRBJ1-5, with a possible D match to TRBD1 (6 bases). The ends were cut back, 3 bases at V and 0 bases at J, with 9 bases in the middle. Germline V CDR1 and CDR2: KGHSH, LQKENI. The CDR3 spans 15 residues. CDR3: CASSPAGHSNQPQHF. The CDR3 nucleotides are TGTGCCAGCTCACCGGCGGGACATAGCAATCAGCCCCAGCATTTT. The variable domain in full, with the rest retrieved from reference TRBV18 and TRBJ1-5, is NAGVMQNPRHLVRRRGQEARLRCSPMKGHSHVYWYRQLPEEGLKFMVYLQKENIIDESGMPKERFSAEFPKEGPSILRIQQVVRGDSAAYFCASSPAGHSNQPQHFGDGTRLSIL.

The J gene is TRBJ1-4, the V gene TRBV21-1; TRBD1 is taken as the D call from the table, unchecked against the DNA. TRBV21-1 corresponds to a pseudogene. The CDR3 has 15 residues. CDR3 amino acids: CASSPRHAYYEKLFF. DNA for the CDR3: TGTGCCAGCAGCCCAAGACACGCATACTATGAAAAACTGTTTTTT.

J is TRBJ1-4 and V is TRBV7-2; D remains ambiguous. V lost 8 bases, J lost 5 bases, and 12 bases lay in between. The germline V gene encodes CDR1 SGHTA and CDR2 FQGNSA. The CDR3 is 13 amino acids. This CDR3 reads CASAKRANEKLFF. DNA for the CDR3: TGTGCCAGCGCCAAGAGGGCAAATGAAAAACTGTTTTTT.

This clone was observed a single time. The CDR3 region is CATRPLSGQGANQPQHF. The CDR3 DNA reads TGTGCCACCAGACCTCTATCCGGACAGGGCGCCAATCAGCCCCAGCATTTT. The chain links TRBV15 to TRBJ1-5; 8 nucleotides align to TRBD1. CDR3 size: 17 residues. The germline gives CDR1 LNHNV, CDR2 YYDKDF (reference sequence). The V gene end was trimmed by 6 bases and the J gene end by 3 bases; junction bases not matched to a gene: 13.

Turning to this clone: It is unclear where the CDR3 begins or ends on the DNA, so no DNA is shown, and the CDR3 is as TCRdb lists it. V and J are TRBV5-1 and TRBJ2-7; the D segment call TRBD1 is taken from the table without a DNA check. The germline V gene encodes CDR1 SGHRS and CDR2 YFSETQ. The CDR3 length equals 13 residues, ends included. This CDR3 is CASSSSGQGAPYF.

In its sample, this clone was seen once. The gene calls are TRBV19 and TRBJ2-1, with 7 bases identical to TRBD2. The CDR3 loop spans 16 amino acids. Germline V gives CDR1 LNHDA, CDR2 SQIVND (reference sequence). V lost 5 bases and J lost 1; bases outside the gene matches: 8. The CDR3 here is CASSSREALSYNEQFF. In DNA, the CDR3 is TGTGCCAGTAGTTCCCGGGAGGCCCTTTCCTACAATGAGCAGTTCTTC.

The chain recombines TRBV28 with TRBJ2-1; D is perhaps TRBD1 (6 bases). The V gene lost 5 bases and the J gene lost 4 bases, with 18 bases spanning the gap. Germline V lookup: CDR1 MDHEN, CDR2 SYDVKM. This CDR3 has 16 residues. CDR3 protein: CASSPSGTLLYNEQFF. The CDR3 DNA reads as TGTGCCAGCAGTCCTTCCGGGACACTTTTATACAATGAGCAGTTCTTC. The complete variable domain, with remaining parts taken from reference TRBV28 and TRBJ2-1, reads DVKVTQSSRYLVKRTGEKVFLECVQDMDHENMFWYRQDPGLGLRLIYFSYDVKMKEKGDIPEGYSVSREKKERFSLILESASTNQTSMYLCASSPSGTLLYNEQFFGPGTRLTVL.

V usage is TRBV5-6 and J usage is TRBJ1-2, with 9 bases lining up with TRBD1. With 0 bases clipped from V and 7 bases from J, the junction kept 1 base outside the gene matches. This CDR3 is built from 13 residues. From germline, CDR1 is SGHDT and CDR2 YYEEEE. The CDR3 spells CASSLDRGLGYTF. The CDR3 coding sequence is TGTGCCAGCAGCTTGGACAGGGGGCTTGGCTACACCTTC. The complete variable domain, with remaining parts taken from reference TRBV5-6 and TRBJ1-2, reads DAGVTQSPTHLIKTRGQQVTLRCSPKSGHDTVSWYQQALGQGPQFIFQYYEEEERQRGNFPDRFSGHQFPNYSSELNVNALLLGDSALYLCASSLDRGLGYTFGSGTRLTVV.

A single count supports this clone. This CDR3 reads CASSFQGVKETQYF. CDR3 nucleotides: TGTGCCAGCAGCTTTCAGGGAGTTAAAGAGACCCAGTACTTC. The V call is TRBV5-4, the J call TRBJ2-5; D tentatively reads TRBD1 or TRBD2 (5 bases each). Germline CDR1 is SGHNT and CDR2 is YYREEE (reference sequence). V dropped 2 bases and J dropped 3 bases, with 11 bases sitting between them. The CDR3 sequence is 14 residues long.

The chain employs TRBV7-6 and TRBJ2-3, with TRBD1 identical over 7 bases. Germline-derived CDR1 and CDR2 are SGHVS and FNYEAQ. J gave up 2 bases and V 7 bases, and 9 bases lay outside the gene matches. This CDR3 region has 15 residues. In DNA, the CDR3 is TGTGCCAGCAAGGAGGAAACAGGGGCCACAGATACGCAGTATTTT. Translated: CASKEETGATDTQYF. The variable domain in full, with the rest retrieved from reference TRBV7-6 and TRBJ2-3, is GAGVSQSPRYKVTKRGQDVALRCDPISGHVSLYWYRQALGQGPEFLTYFNYEAQQDKSGLPNDRFSAERPEGSISTLTIQRTEQRDSAMYRCASKEETGATDTQYFGPGTRLTVL.

This clone occurred once. The chain uses TRBV25-1 and TRBJ2-2; perhaps D is TRBD1 or TRBD2 (6 bases each). CDR3 length: 13 residues. Germline V lookup: CDR1 MGHDK, CDR2 SYGVNS. V was shortened by 3 bases and J by 8 bases, with 10 bases between the two germline ends. CDR3 coding DNA: TGTGCCAGCAGTGAGGGGGGCAGGGGGGAGCTGTTTTTT. Encoded protein: CASSEGGRGELFF.

The CDR3 sequence: CASRPTGFYGYTF. The CDR3 DNA sequence: TGTGCCAGCAGGCCCACAGGGTTCTATGGCTACACCTTC. This sequence joins TRBV27 and TRBJ1-2; D might be TRBD1 (6 bases). Trimming took off 6 bases at V and 4 bases at J, with 12 bases between the two ends. Germline V CDR1 and CDR2: MNHEY, SMNVEV (reference sequence). This CDR3 spans 13 amino acids.

The CDR3: CASSSGGAADTQYF. CDR3 coding DNA: TGTGCCAGTAGTAGCGGGGGGGCTGCAGATACGCAGTATTTT. The chain recombines TRBV19 with TRBJ2-3; 9 nucleotides line up with TRBD2. V dropped 4 bases and J dropped 4; count of bases not matched to a gene: 3. The CDR3 extends over 14 amino acids. In germline, CDR1 is LNHDA, CDR2 SQIVND (reference sequence).

This clone has a single count. The V gene is TRBV9, the J gene TRBJ2-1, with D perhaps TRBD2 (6 bases). Trimming shortened V by 0 bases and J by 6 bases, and 10 bases separated the two germline ends. The CDR3 has 14 amino acids. Germline CDR1 SGDLS, CDR2 YYNGEE. The CDR3: CASSVAGGFNEQFF. As DNA, the CDR3 is TGTGCCAGCAGCGTAGCTGGAGGGTTCAATGAGCAGTTCTTC.

In its sample, this clone was seen a few times. The chain has TRBV19 and TRBJ1-2; TRBD1 might be the D (6 bases). V was trimmed by 7 bases and J by 4 bases, leaving 10 bases between them. Germline CDR1 reads LNHDA; CDR2 reads SQIVND (reference sequence). The length of the CDR3 is 12 residues. DNA of the CDR3: TGTGCCAGTACCCAGGACAGCTATGGCTACACCTTC. It yields the protein CASTQDSYGYTF.

The rearrangement joins TRBV27 to TRBJ2-1; 9 positions match TRBD1. CDR1 is MNHEY, CDR2 SMNVEV, per germline (reference sequence). V lost 5 bases and J lost 7; bases outside the gene matches: 9. This CDR3 is 15 amino acids long. The CDR3 nucleotides read TGTGCCAGCAGTACGGACAGGGGAGGACCTAATGAGCAGTTCTTC. This gives the protein CASSTDRGGPNEQFF.

The J gene is TRBJ1-2, the V gene TRBV5-4, with 12 bases identical to TRBD1. The CDR3 sequence is 15 residues long. Per the germline V gene, CDR1 is SGHNT and CDR2 is YYREEE (reference sequence). J lost 7 bases, V lost 4 bases, and 8 bases had no gene match. CDR3 nucleotides: TGTGCCAGCAGCGCGGGGACAGGGGGCCTTATTGGCTACACCTTC. Encoded protein: CASSAGTGGLIGYTF.

The V and J genes are TRBV4-1 and TRBJ1-4; no definite D call. Trimming took off 3 bases at V and 0 bases at J, with 8 bases between the two ends. The V gene's germline CDR1 is MGHRA and CDR2 YSYEKL. The CDR3 consists of 15 residues. The CDR3 DNA follows: TGCGCCAGCAGCCATACAGCTGCAACTAATGAAAAACTGTTTTTT. Its translation: CASSHTAATNEKLFF.

This clone is a singleton in its sample. The gene calls are TRBV6-1 and TRBJ2-7; D might be TRBD1 (5 bases). Trimming took off 6 bases at V and 5 bases at J, with 11 bases between the two ends. The CDR3 totals 12 residues. Germline V gene lookup returns CDR1 MNHNS and CDR2 SASEGT. The CDR3 DNA sequence: TGTGCCAGCAGGGACAACCGGGACGAGCAGTACTTC. Translated, it gives CASRDNRDEQYF.

The genes are TRBV29-1 and TRBJ1-1; perhaps TRBD1 as D (6 bases). The ends were cut back, 1 base at V and 11 bases at J, with 11 bases in the middle. The CDR3 consists of 11 residues. Germline CDR1 SQVTM, CDR2 ANQGSEA. This chain's CDR3 is CSVEALGGAFF. CDR3 nucleotide sequence: TGCAGCGTTGAAGCTCTAGGGGGGGCTTTCTTT.

This sequence joins TRBV7-2 and TRBJ1-1; weak D call: TRBD1 (5 bases). CDR1 and CDR2 from the germline V gene are SGHTA and FQGNSA. The CDR3 runs 13 residues. Deletions cut 1 base from V and 4 bases from J, with 7 bases between. In nucleotides, the CDR3 is TGTGCCAGCAGCTTAGGGGACCGCACTGAAGCTTTCTTT. This sequence encodes CASSLGDRTEAFF.

The chain joins TRBV6-6 to TRBJ1-2; TRBD1 matches at 8 bases. J gave up 4 bases and V 5 bases, and 9 bases lay outside the gene matches. CDR1 and CDR2 (germline): MNHNY, SVGAGI (reference sequence). The CDR3 runs to 15 residues. In DNA form, the CDR3 reads TGTGCCAGCAGTCCCCAGGGGGCTGGCTCCTATGGCTACACCTTC. It codes for CASSPQGAGSYGYTF.

The rearrangement joins TRBV4-3 to TRBJ2-3; D gene uncertain. Trimming removed 0 bases at V and 3 bases at J, with 13 bases between. This CDR3 is built from 16 residues. CDR1 and CDR2 from the germline V gene are LGHNA and YSLEER. CDR3 nucleotides: TGCGCCAGCAGCCAAGACAGCCGACGTGGGACAGATACGCAGTATTTT. It is translated as CASSQDSRRGTDTQYF.

This clone was recorded once. The rearrangement joins TRBV4-1 to TRBJ2-7; unclear D gene. The CDR3 sequence is 15 residues long. Germline CDR1 and CDR2: MGHRA and YSYEKL. V was shortened by 0 bases and J by 2 bases, with 11 bases between the two germline ends. The CDR3 DNA reads as TGCGCCAGCAGCCAAGAGGGAATGCCTCCCTACGAGCAGTACTTC. Amino acid sequence: CASSQEGMPPYEQYF.

The chain recombines TRBV7-9 with TRBJ1-4, with D perhaps TRBD1 (5 bases). Trimming removed 5 bases at V and 8 bases at J, with 18 bases between. From germline, CDR1 is SEHNR and CDR2 FQNEAQ (reference sequence). The CDR3 spans 15 residues. The CDR3 is CASSAIQDSKEKLFF. The CDR3 nucleotides are TGTGCCAGCAGCGCAATACAGGACTCAAAGGAAAAACTGTTTTTT.

The chain is built from TRBV19 and TRBJ1-2; D ambiguous. V lost 4 bases and J 8 bases, leaving 11 bases between the germline ends. Germline-derived CDR1 and CDR2 are LNHDA and SQIVND (reference sequence). CDR3 size: 12 residues. The CDR3 DNA follows: TGTGCCAGTAGTACGCTCAGTTCCGGCTACACCTTC. Translation gives CASSTLSSGYTF.

This chain links TRBV7-9 with TRBJ1-2, with D possibly matching TRBD1 (5 bases). V dropped 0 bases and J dropped 2 bases, with 10 bases sitting between them. Germline lookup yields CDR1 SEHNR and CDR2 FQNEAQ (reference sequence). This CDR3 region has 15 residues. The CDR3 region is CASSLAETANYGYTF. In nucleotides, the CDR3 is TGTGCCAGCAGCTTAGCTGAGACAGCCAACTATGGCTACACCTTC.

This clone has a handful of counts. This chain joins TRBV9 and TRBJ1-5, with D possibly TRBD1 on 5 matching bases. This CDR3 is built from 14 residues. V was trimmed by 0 bases and J by 7 bases, leaving 11 bases between them. Germline values: CDR1 SGDLS, CDR2 YYNGEE. The CDR3 DNA is TGTGCCAGCAGCGTAGATGGCAGGGACCAGCCCCAGCATTTT. The encoded protein is CASSVDGRDQPQHF.

This chain connects TRBV29-1 to TRBJ2-3, with no clear D. The CDR3 extends over 12 amino acids. Germline CDR1 SQVTM, CDR2 ANQGSEA. V lost 0 bases and J 10 bases, leaving 11 bases between the germline ends. CDR3 amino acids: CSVEDKITAQYF. CDR3 nucleotide sequence: TGCAGCGTTGAAGATAAAATAACAGCGCAGTATTTT.

V gene TRBV14 combines with J gene TRBJ2-7; D is ambiguous. V lost 0 bases, J lost 7 bases, and 10 bases lay in between. CDR3 length equals 13 residues. Germline-derived CDR1 and CDR2 are SGHDN and FVKESK. Written as DNA, the CDR3 is TGTGCCAGCAGCCAAGATCTTACGCAAGAGCAGTACTTC. Its protein product is CASSQDLTQEQYF.

Concerning this clone itself: A junction boundary mismatches the germline segment, possibly from a read error. The chain couples TRBV5-6 to TRBJ2-7; the D gene is possibly TRBD2 (5 bases). Per germline, CDR1 SGHDT and CDR2 YYEEEE. The CDR3 consists of 15 residues. This CDR3 is CASSLVGGFSNEQYF. The CDR3 region has the DNA TGTGCCAGCAGCTTGGTGGGCGGGTTCTCCAACGAGCAGTACTTC.

CDR3 loop: CASSPRHNQPQHF. The CDR3 DNA follows: TGTGCCAGCAGTCCCCGACATAATCAGCCCCAGCATTTT. The chain is built from TRBV6-5 and TRBJ1-5; no definite D call. The CDR3 spans 13 residues. Trimming cost V 5 bases and J 4 bases, with 9 bases left between them. The germline gives CDR1 MNHEY, CDR2 SVGAGI.